The TCR beta chain described here comes from a study of blood T cell repertoires in COVID-19 (dated by TCRdb to the early 2020s). About the study as a whole: The collaborator samples originated in the United States, Italy and Spain and spanned the acute and convalescent phases of COVID-19. A freely available public database, intended as a resource for researchers studying the immune response to SARS-CoV-2, is where the repertoires were released. The samples were drawn from two sources: the first 160 participants of the ongoing ImmuneRACE study, and 1,000 to 1,500 subjects contributed by 6 global collaborators. A de-identified subject ID, COVID-19 status, age in years and sex were almost always included in the sample metadata. The material from the prospective study consisted of cDNA or gDNA derived from T cells, B-cell-depleted T cells, or PBMCs. Where HLA class I and class II types were available, the types were taken from metadata supplied by the sample provider, not from assay-based typing. The dataset comprised deeply sampled blood TCRbeta repertoires from subjects exposed to, actively infected with, or recovered from COVID-19.

TCRbeta CDR3 regions were amplified from genomic DNA using the immunoSEQ Assay, a bias-controlled multiplex PCR. Per the original workflow: The number of nucleated cells in each sample was estimated from the amplification of reference gene primers within the assay. To quantify the absolute abundance of each unique TCRbeta CDR3 rearrangement, sequence reads were collapsed and filtered. For each sample, productive Simpson clonality was calculated by taking the square root of Simpson's diversity index across productive rearrangements. TCRdb obtained this table from immuneACCESS and retained in-frame rearrangements with V and J assigned. These tables miss some clones; where compared with another copy, unresolved V genes account for less than half of the shortfall, and the remainder is unexplained. V and J calls and clone size are given by that table; D and trimming were obtained from the DNA. The sample contains around 310,000 clones, roughly 89% of them found a single time. Over 9% of the sample comes from the top ten.

General findings and caveats noted by the study authors: How much clinical and demographic metadata was included differed by source and by participant, and the metadata was provided uncurated.

Participants in the prospective study were enrolled through a virtual design, were aged roughly 18 to 100 years, and lived in approximately 24 United States geographic areas. In the prospective study, participants were assigned to cohorts based on the clinical history participants reported in a screening survey and a study questionnaire. Recovered participants in ImmuneRACE Cohort 3 were defined as having two consecutive negative NP/OP PCR tests, clearance from a healthcare professional, or resolution of symptoms. In the prospective study, mobile phlebotomists collected whole blood, serum and a nasopharyngeal or oropharyngeal swab from each participant. Over an approximately 2-month period, participants in the prospective study had the option of providing additional blood draws and questionnaires. Before DNA extraction, prospective study blood samples were shipped either frozen or at room temperature.

As encoded in the germline V gene, CDR1 is MDHEN while CDR2 is SYDVKM. V lost 8 bases and J lost 2 bases; the stretch between them is 12 bases long. The CDR3 contains 13 residues, cysteine and phenylalanine counted. Only the CDR3 DNA is retained, 39 bases long and in frame from the first base. As for this clone: Its antigen is unknown. Qualities for individual bases were not recorded, and no much larger clone is one base off.

Sequenced sample: PBMCs or T cells enriched from blood (not recorded which). The receptor's source is a woman aged 25 to 39 who had recovered from COVID-19. The chain employs TRBV28 and TRBJ1-2, with TRBD1 tentatively as D gene (6 bases match). The nucleotide sequence is TGTGCCAGCGGAGACAGGTTAAACTATGGCTACACCTTC. It is translated as CASGDRLNYGYTF.